The text below deals with one TCR beta chain. Its antigen is currently unknown. A junction end diverges from the germline sequence, so it may reflect a read error. The sample belongs to a study of tumor and adjacent non-tumor tissue in lung cancer. The wider study: Samples averaged about 4.3 million productive TCRbeta reads each.

Overall study findings and caveats: Top 100 clones took a larger repertoire share in normal lung. Compared with tumor, normal lung showed significantly lower TCR diversity.

The library came from three nested PCR rounds adapted from ARM-PCR protocols. TCRdb passed the multiplex PCR reads through MiXCR, listing each CDR3 protein once. The sample shows 78,000 or so distinct CDR3 sequences, roughly 76% of them seen only once. The CDR3 loop spans 16 amino acids. CDR1 and CDR2 from the germline V gene are DFQATT and SNEGSKA (reference sequence). RNA was extracted from bulk tissue without any cell sorting. This clonotype was sampled from a woman aged 50 to 60 with non-small cell lung cancer. The rearrangement joins TRBV20-1 to TRBJ2-2, with a tentative D call TRBD2 (6 bases). The sample was lung tumor tissue. The DNA of the CDR3 is TGCAGTGCTAAAGGTCCGGAGGGGAGCGACACCGGGGAACTGTTTTTT. It codes for CSAKGPEGSDTGELFF.